This TCR beta chain derives from a study of blood T cells in healthy people across ages. Germline V gene data show CDR1 as SQVTM and CDR2 as ANQGSEA. The CDR3 loop spans 14 amino acids. The V and J ends lost 7 bases and 5 bases, in that order; junction bases with no gene match: 10. A second PCR, run for roughly 7 to 11 cycles, used a sample-barcoded 5' primer plus a J-beta primer mix. One entry per CDR3 protein, called by TCRdb with MiXCR from the 5' RACE reads. The data show hundreds of thousands of distinct CDR3 sequences, with around 50% seen just once and about a quarter held by the top ten. The sequenced material came from blood. The receptor was isolated from a man between 35 and 55 years old in good health. J is TRBJ1-5 and V is TRBV29-1; 8 bases line up with TRBD1. Here the CDR3 DNA reads TGCAGCGCCACCCAGGGGGCTAACGATCAGCCCCAGCATTTT. This codes for CSATQGANDQPQHF.